A single sample is the source of the 11 T cell receptor beta chains below, sequenced in a study of T cells after yellow fever vaccination. TCRdb fed the 5' RACE reads into MiXCR, producing one record per CDR3 protein. The data contain a few hundred thousand distinct CDR3 sequences, roughly 6.2% of them singletons. The starting material was PBMCs, obtained 5 days after the yellow fever booster vaccination. All receptors derive from a man aged 30 to 39 who received the YFV17D yellow fever vaccine.

There are many counts of this clonotype. The rearrangement joins TRBV4-2 to TRBJ2-1, with D tentatively TRBD2 (5 bases). Germline V gene data show CDR1 as LGHNA and CDR2 as YNFKEQ. Trimming removed 1 base at V and 3 bases at J, with 13 bases between. CDR3 length equals 16 residues. CDR3 bases: TGTGCCAGCAGCCAAGGAGAAGGCGGGCGCTACAATGAGCAGTTCTTC. Its protein product is CASSQGEGGRYNEQFF.

This clonotype appeared a few times. The chain is built from TRBV24-1 and TRBJ2-3; D may be TRBD1 (5 bases). V dropped 3 bases and J dropped 4 bases, with 13 bases sitting between them. Germline V gene data show CDR1 as KGHDR and CDR2 as SFDVKD. The CDR3 runs to 15 residues. The CDR3 sequence: CATSDRDSAPDTQYF. CDR3 sequence (DNA): TGTGCCACCAGTGATCGTGACAGTGCACCAGATACGCAGTATTTT.

This clonotype was seen at least ten times. CDR3 nucleotide sequence: TGCGCCAGCAGCCAACTAGCGGGAGCGTCAGATACGCAGTATTTT. It translates to CASSQLAGASDTQYF. The V and J genes are TRBV4-3 and TRBJ2-3; 10 positions agree with TRBD2. Trimming took 2 bases from V and 4 from J; bases not matched to a gene: 3. Per germline, CDR1 LGHNA and CDR2 YSLEER. The CDR3 has 15 residues.

This clonotype was seen many times. The genes are TRBV4-3 and TRBJ2-7; tentative D call: TRBD2 (6 bases). The germline V gene encodes CDR1 LGHNA and CDR2 YSLEER. The V end lost 0 bases, the J end lost 4 bases, and 19 bases lay between the germline ends. The CDR3 extends over 17 amino acids. CDR3 DNA: TGCGCCAGCAGCCAAGATTTCGCGGGGCGGACCACTTACGAGCAGTACTTC. Translated: CASSQDFAGRTTYEQYF.

This clonotype came up a few times. This chain uses TRBV7-2 with TRBJ1-2, with 7 nucleotides matching TRBD1. V was pared by 5 bases and J by 3 bases, with 15 bases of the junction left unmatched. The CDR3 covers 17 residues. Germline V gives CDR1 SGHTA, CDR2 FQGNSA. The CDR3 sequence is CASSPGGQQGSYYGYTF. Here the CDR3 DNA reads TGTGCCAGCAGCCCAGGGGGGCAGCAGGGCTCCTACTATGGCTACACCTTC.

This clonotype was picked up many times. The genes are TRBV20-1 and TRBJ2-5; 10 bases map to TRBD2. The CDR3 has 14 amino acids. Unmatched junction bases numbered 9, after V lost 6 bases and J lost 5 bases. Looked up from germline, CDR1 is DFQATT and CDR2 is SNEGSKA (reference sequence). The CDR3 region is CSATLAGWGETQYF. The CDR3 DNA is TGCAGTGCAACACTAGCGGGATGGGGGGAGACCCAGTACTTC.

There are many counts of this clonotype. For the CDR3, the DNA is TGCGCCAGCAGTGAGGGGACAGGGAGCAATGAGCAGTTCTTC. Amino acid sequence: CASSEGTGSNEQFF. This rearrangement joins TRBV10-1 to TRBJ2-1, with 9 bases that match TRBD1. Germline-derived CDR1 and CDR2 are WNHNN and SYGVQD (reference sequence). V shed 2 bases and J 6 bases; nucleotides not matched to a gene: 2. The CDR3 is 14 residues long.

This clonotype was seen at least ten times. V and J are TRBV12-3 or TRBV12-4 and TRBJ2-7; 11 bases map to TRBD2. This CDR3 contains 16 residues. V lost 5 bases and J lost 9; bases outside the gene matches: 15. The CDR3 loop is CASSDEPGSGRAVQYF. The DNA for the CDR3 is TGTGCCAGCAGTGACGAGCCGGGTAGCGGGAGGGCGGTGCAGTACTTC.

Only a few counts were recorded for this clonotype. The chain combines TRBV7-2 with TRBJ2-5, with 8 bases lining up with TRBD2. This CDR3 is 14 amino acids long. Losses at the gene ends were 4 bases for V and 5 bases for J; bases not matched to a gene: 6. Germline V CDR1 and CDR2: SGHTA, FQGNSA. The CDR3 bases are TGTGCCAGCAGCTCAATAGCGGGATGGGAGACCCAGTACTTC. Its protein product is CASSSIAGWETQYF.

This clonotype was counted at least ten times. V is TRBV7-2 and J is TRBJ1-5; tentative D call: TRBD1 (6 bases). The germline V gene encodes CDR1 SGHTA and CDR2 FQGNSA. The CDR3 runs to 16 residues. V was clipped by 0 bases and J by 3 bases, with 12 bases between them. This chain's CDR3 is CASSLAGGRVNQPQHF. In DNA, the CDR3 is TGTGCCAGCAGCTTAGCAGGGGGAAGAGTCAATCAGCCCCAGCATTTT.

This clonotype was counted only a few times. The rearrangement uses TRBV12-3 or TRBV12-4 and TRBJ2-7; D is uncertain. V lost 8 bases and J lost 4, with 12 bases in between. This CDR3 comprises 12 residues. The CDR3 nucleotides read TGTGCCAGCGGGAACCTTTTTTACGAGCAGTACTTC. Translating it yields CASGNLFYEQYF.